This TCR beta chain is drawn from a study of T-cell memory formation after mild COVID-19. Using its own MiXCR run on the 5' RACE reads, TCRdb lists one record per CDR3 protein. Among about 240,000 distinct CDR3 sequences listed, 8% to 9.5% were seen once. This clonotype was observed a few times. Compared with germline, one end of the junction differs, possibly owing to a read error. The V gene's germline CDR1 is SGHDT and CDR2 YYEEEE. CDR3 length equals 13 residues. This receptor was taken from a man between 18 and 29 years old who had mild COVID-19 (a few samples of this study predate the infection). Cell type and time point are not known. The J gene is TRBJ1-1, the V gene TRBV5-6; D might be TRBD1 (5 bases). The specimen was PBMCs or a T cell subset sorted from them (not recorded which). CDR3 nucleotide sequence: TGTGCCAGCACCTTGGGGCGAGGAACTGAAGCTTTCTTT. It translates to CASTLGRGTEAFF. The full variable domain, with the rest looked up from reference TRBV5-6 and TRBJ1-1, is DAGVTQSPTHLIKTRGQQVTLRCSPKSGHDTVSWYQQALGQGPQFIFQYYEEEERQRGNFPDRFSGHQFPNYSSELNVNALLLGDSALYLCASTLGRGTEAFFGQGTRLTVV.